Sequencing of this T cell receptor (beta chain) was carried out in a study of CD8 T cells in Susac syndrome. Study outcomes and limitations: Within total CD8+ repertoires, 15 to 20 Susac-specific public clones were found, and within CD8+ TEMRA repertoires, about 5.

The CDR3 length is 13 residues. The ends were cut back, 2 bases at V and 1 base at J, with 5 bases in the middle. Turning to this clonotype: Its target is not known.

An input of roughly 0.45 to 1 ug of RNA was subjected to reverse transcription using random hexamers. TCRdb re-called the immunoSEQ multiplex PCR reads through MiXCR, storing one row per CDR3 protein. The sample lists roughly 150,000 distinct CDR3 sequences, roughly 94% seen once, with 0.15% to 0.2% in the top ten. V and J are TRBV12-3 or TRBV12-4 and TRBJ2-5, with no clear D. The sample was CD8+ T cells from PBMCs. This TCR came from a human donor with Susac syndrome. This CDR3 is CASSLPSQETQYF. In DNA form, the CDR3 reads TGTGCCAGCAGTTTACCCTCCCAAGAGACCCAGTACTTC.